The T cell receptor beta chain described here comes from a study of post-analysis software for immune sequencing data. Study-level background: Patients with relapsing-remitting, secondary progressive and progressive-relapsing multiple sclerosis courses were all represented.

Findings and caveats of the study: Multiple sclerosis patients had significantly lower normalized Chao1 diversity than controls. TRBV5-6, TRBV5-1 and TRBV20-1 were among roughly five TRBV segments more frequent in patients than controls.

Unique molecular identifiers were present in the TCR beta cDNA libraries. Once 1 to 10 million T cells were used, roughly 500,000 cDNA molecules resulted. TCRdb reprocessed the PCR reads via MiXCR and lists one record per CDR3 protein. Of approximately 730,000 distinct CDR3 sequences in the sample, roughly 27% were seen once. The V gene lost 7 bases and the J gene lost 0 bases, with 9 bases spanning the gap. CDR3 length: 13 residues. The germline gives CDR1 SGHTA, CDR2 FQGNSA. To note about this clonotype: No antigen is known for it.

The V and J genes are TRBV7-2 and TRBJ1-1; D is possibly TRBD1 (6 bases). What was sequenced was blood. This receptor was taken from a girl aged 10 to 17 with multiple sclerosis. The CDR3, as DNA: TGTGCCAGCAAGACAGGTATGAACACTGAAGCTTTCTTT. Encoded protein: CASKTGMNTEAFF.